There are many counts of the clone carrying this T cell receptor (beta chain). These data originate in a study of blood T cells in healthy people across ages. The length of the CDR3 is 13 residues. The ends were cut back, 6 bases at V and 2 bases at J, with 11 bases in the middle. CDR1 SGHTA and CDR2 FQGNSA come from the germline V gene. PCR was performed a second time for 7 to 11 cycles using a sample-barcoded 5' primer and a J-beta primer mix. TCRdb used MiXCR to reprocess the 5' RACE reads, holding one entry per CDR3 protein. The sample contains fewer than 2,000,000 distinct CDR3 sequences, roughly 32% of which appear only once.

The receptor comes from a woman in her 30s in good health. The genes are TRBV7-2 and TRBJ2-7; possibly TRBD1 for D (5 bases). The sequenced sample consisted of blood. In DNA form, the CDR3 reads TGTGCCAGCAGTGAAGGGGCTCCCTACGAGCAGTACTTC. It specifies CASSEGAPYEQYF. Variable domain in full (rest from reference TRBV7-2 and TRBJ2-7): GAGVSQSPSNKVTEKGKDVELRCDPISGHTALYWYRQSLGQGLEFLIYFQGNSAPDKSGLPSDRFSAERTGGSVSTLTIQRTQQEDSAVYLCASSEGAPYEQYFGPGTRLTVT.